This entry describes one TCR beta chain. The sample comes from a study of patients and donors after allogeneic stem cell transplantation. TCRdb passed the RT-PCR reads through MiXCR, listing each CDR3 protein once. Seen here are about 960,000 distinct CDR3 sequences, about 20% observed once, and the top ten hold around 6%. Germline V gene data show CDR1 as GTSNPN and CDR2 as SVGIG (reference sequence). Losses at the gene ends were 0 bases for V and 7 bases for J; bases not matched to a gene: 12. CDR3 length: 16 amino acids. This chain uses TRBV30 with TRBJ1-1, with TRBD1 matching over 9 bases. The sequence was collected from a human donor who was either an allogeneic HSCT recipient or a stem cell or donor lymphocyte infusion donor (not recorded which). It is not recorded whose cells these are; they may come from a transplant donor. Sequencing was carried out using blood, either unsorted or a sorted T cell fraction (not recorded which). The CDR3 region has the DNA TGTGCCTGGAGTGTAAGCCGGACAGGGGACATCGGTGAAGCTTTCTTT. Its translation is CAWSVSRTGDIGEAFF.